This T cell receptor (beta chain) was found in a study of technical replicates of blood from a few donors. Per the germline V gene, CDR1 is SGHRS and CDR2 is YFSETQ. CDR3 length: 16 residues. Losses at the gene ends were 0 bases for V and 5 bases for J; bases not matched to a gene: 5. Profiling relied on immunoSEQ multiplex PCR, and the TCRdb table lists in-frame clones only, not all of them. The sample lists about 88,000 clones, about 90% occurring once. The receptor comes from a human donor in good health. V gene TRBV5-1 combines with J gene TRBJ2-1; 10 bases agree with TRBD2. Material: T cells isolated from PBMCs. CDR3 sequence reads: CASSLAGTSADNEQFF. Here the CDR3 DNA reads TGCGCCAGCAGCTTGGCTGGGACTAGCGCCGACAATGAGCAGTTCTTC.